These 8 T cell receptor beta chains originate from one sample sequenced in a study of beta chain features in type 1 diabetes. The authors reverse transcribed all of the isolated RNA, so sequencing captured expressed TCRB transcripts. The repertoire was sequenced with immunoSEQ multiplex PCR; TCRdb's copy has only in-frame clones and lacks some. This table has over 500,000 clones, 15% to 17% appearing once. Source material: naive CD4+ T cells from blood. These receptors originate from a man in his late teens or twenties in good health.

The rearrangement joins TRBV5-4 to TRBJ2-3; TRBD1 might be the D (6 bases). In germline, CDR1 is SGHNT, CDR2 YYREEE (reference sequence). The CDR3 totals 15 residues. V lost 2 bases, J lost 5 bases, and 15 bases lay in between. For the CDR3, the DNA is TGTGCCAGCAGCTTAGCGTCGGGACAAGGAGATACGCAGTATTTT. It encodes CASSLASGQGDTQYF.

This clone was detected only a few times. The chain employs TRBV28 and TRBJ2-4, with TRBD1 matching 12 bases. Trimming cost V 6 bases and J 7 bases; bases outside gene matches: 4. CDR3 length equals 14 residues. Germline V CDR1 and CDR2: MDHEN, SYDVKM. This CDR3 reads CASRGGQGANIQYF. The CDR3, as DNA: TGTGCCAGCAGAGGGGGACAGGGGGCGAACATTCAGTACTTC.

The J gene is TRBJ1-5, the V gene TRBV28; D is ambiguous. Trimming removed 3 bases from V and 2 bases from J, with 11 bases in between. Germline lookup yields CDR1 MDHEN and CDR2 SYDVKM. This CDR3 contains 15 residues. The CDR3 loop reads CASSFLARGNQPQHF. DNA for the CDR3: TGTGCCAGCAGTTTCCTGGCGAGGGGCAATCAGCCCCAGCATTTT.

The sample holds a few counts of this clone. The V and J genes are TRBV15 and TRBJ2-1, with 8 bases matching TRBD2. The CDR3 runs to 16 residues. V gave up 3 bases and J gave up 2 bases; unmatched junction bases: 6. The germline V gene encodes CDR1 LNHNV and CDR2 YYDKDF (reference sequence). For the CDR3, the DNA is TGTGCCACCAGCAGCCCCCCAGCGGGGGCCTACAATGAGCAGTTCTTC. Translated, it gives CATSSPPAGAYNEQFF.

This clone was counted between two and nine times. The J gene is TRBJ2-5, the V gene TRBV7-6; D ambiguous. This CDR3 is built from 12 residues. Germline V gives CDR1 SGHVS, CDR2 FNYEAQ. The germline V and J ends were trimmed by 5 bases and 1 base, with 5 bases remaining between them. DNA of the CDR3: TGTGCCAGCAGCGAAACCCAAGAGACCCAGTACTTC. This encodes CASSETQETQYF.

In its sample, this clone was seen once. V usage is TRBV5-6 and J usage is TRBJ2-1; unclear D gene. V shed 9 bases and J shed 5 bases, with 9 bases lying between them. Germline V gives CDR1 SGHDT, CDR2 YYEEEE. The CDR3 consists of 11 residues. CDR3 region: CATQSNNEQFF. DNA of the CDR3: TGTGCCACCCAAAGTAACAATGAGCAGTTCTTC.

The chain combines TRBV5-1 with TRBJ1-5; D perhaps matches TRBD1 (5 bases). V was shortened by 4 bases and J by 3 bases, with 11 bases between the two germline ends. Germline V CDR1 and CDR2: SGHRS, YFSETQ. This CDR3 has 14 amino acids. In nucleotides, the CDR3 is TGCGCCAGCAGCCGGACGGGACCCAATCAGCCCCAGCATTTT. It yields the protein CASSRTGPNQPQHF.

In its sample, this clone was seen a few times. V is TRBV6-1 and J is TRBJ2-5, with 14 positions matching TRBD2. The V segment lost 1 base and the J segment 5 bases; nucleotides outside the gene matches: 0. This CDR3 spans 15 amino acids. CDR1 and CDR2 from the germline V gene are MNHNS and SASEGT. Here the CDR3 reads CASSEGLAGGETQYF. The DNA of the CDR3 is TGTGCCAGCAGTGAAGGACTAGCGGGAGGGGAGACCCAGTACTTC.